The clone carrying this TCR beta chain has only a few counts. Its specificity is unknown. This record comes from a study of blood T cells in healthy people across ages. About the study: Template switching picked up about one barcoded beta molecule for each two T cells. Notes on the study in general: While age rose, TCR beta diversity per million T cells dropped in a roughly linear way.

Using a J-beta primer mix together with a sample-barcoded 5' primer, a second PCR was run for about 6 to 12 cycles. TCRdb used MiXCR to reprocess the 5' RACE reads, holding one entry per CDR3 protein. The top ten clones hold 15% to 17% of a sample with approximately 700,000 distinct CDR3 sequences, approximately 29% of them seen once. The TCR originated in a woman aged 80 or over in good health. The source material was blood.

The chain's CDR3 is CASSLAGATQYF. CDR3 coding DNA: TGTGCCAGCAGCTTAGCGGGGGCAACGCAGTATTTT. The rearrangement joins TRBV9 to TRBJ2-3; the match to TRBD2 covers 9 bases. The CDR3 covers 12 residues. Trimming cost V 4 bases and J 9 bases; bases outside gene matches: 3. Germline loops: CDR1 SGDLS, CDR2 YYNGEE.